The next 29 T cell receptor beta chains were all read from a single sample in a study of T-cell memory formation after mild COVID-19. TCRdb called the 5' RACE reads again in MiXCR, with one record for every CDR3 protein. This sample carries about 49,000 distinct CDR3 sequences, over 6.5% of them seen once, and the ten largest clones take more than 1.3%. Material for sequencing was PBMCs or a T cell subset sorted from them (not recorded which). These receptor sequences come from a man aged 18 to 30 who had mild COVID-19 (a few samples of this study predate the infection). Cell type and time point are not known.

The J gene is TRBJ2-2, the V gene TRBV12-3 or TRBV12-4, with D uncertain. V lost 3 bases to trimming and J lost 5 bases, with 10 bases between them. CDR3 length: 14 amino acids. The CDR3 sequence is CASSLALGTGELFF. CDR3 DNA sequence: TGTGCCAGCAGTTTGGCTCTCGGGACCGGGGAGCTGTTTTTT.

This clonotype came up a few times. This chain connects TRBV7-2 to TRBJ2-1; D is uncertain. V shed 3 bases and J shed 9 bases, with 18 bases lying between them. Germline V gene sequence: CDR1 SGHTA, CDR2 FQGNSA. The CDR3 length is 15 residues. The CDR3 sequence is CASSFHRVAGTEQFF. The CDR3 nucleotides read TGTGCCAGCAGCTTCCACCGGGTCGCAGGAACTGAGCAGTTCTTC.

This chain joins TRBV7-2 and TRBJ2-1; D is ambiguous. Deletions cut 5 bases from V and 0 bases from J, with 11 bases between. From germline, CDR1 is SGHTA and CDR2 FQGNSA. This CDR3 is built from 15 residues. DNA of the CDR3: TGTGCCAGCAGCCAGAAGTTCCGCTCCTACAATGAGCAGTTCTTC. It specifies CASSQKFRSYNEQFF.

This clonotype occurred a few times. The chain is built from TRBV28 and TRBJ2-1, with D perhaps TRBD1 (5 bases). Germline values: CDR1 MDHEN, CDR2 SYDVKM. The V end was cut by 2 bases, the J end by 12 bases, with 14 bases between. This CDR3 region has 13 residues. Written as DNA, the CDR3 is TGTGCCAGCAGTTTACGCAGGGCCCTGGCGCAGTTCTTC. As protein: CASSLRRALAQFF.

The chain has TRBV5-5 and TRBJ1-1; 8 bases match TRBD1. The germline V gene encodes CDR1 SGHKS and CDR2 YYEKEE (reference sequence). The CDR3 covers 14 residues. Trimming at V came to 1 base and at J to 4 bases, leaving 3 bases not matched to a gene. The CDR3 here is CASSLTGGFTEAFF. The CDR3, as DNA: TGTGCCAGCAGCTTGACAGGGGGATTCACTGAAGCTTTCTTT.

The rearrangement uses TRBV7-9 and TRBJ1-1, with a weak D call TRBD1 (6 bases). Trimming stripped 10 bases from V and 2 bases from J, with 17 bases between. Germline-derived CDR1 and CDR2 are SEHNR and FQNEAQ (reference sequence). The CDR3 is 14 residues long. Written as DNA, the CDR3 is TGTGCCATAGAAGGACAGATCCTTAACACTGAAGCTTTCTTT. Translated, it gives CAIEGQILNTEAFF.

This clonotype has a handful of counts. This chain's CDR3 is CASSFPATGELFF. CDR3 DNA sequence: TGCGCCAGCAGCTTCCCAGCGACCGGGGAGCTGTTTTTT. This chain links TRBV5-1 with TRBJ2-2; D remains unclear. The CDR3 contains 13 residues. Germline V gives CDR1 SGHRS, CDR2 YFSETQ. V was shortened by 2 bases and J by 5 bases, with 7 bases between the two germline ends.

The table lists this clonotype with many counts. The J gene is TRBJ2-2, the V gene TRBV7-9; TRBD2 matches 10 bases. CDR1 is SEHNR, CDR2 FQNEAQ, per germline (reference sequence). The CDR3 runs to 16 residues. After removal of 5 bases from V and 4 bases from J, the junction contained 7 bases not matched to a gene. The CDR3 DNA reads TGTGCCAGCAGCCCCGGACTAGCGGCTTCCACCGGGGAGCTGTTTTTT. Protein product: CASSPGLAASTGELFF. The full variable domain, rest sourced from reference TRBV7-9 and TRBJ2-2, is DTGVSQNPRHKITKRGQNVTFRCDPISEHNRLYWYRQTLGQGPEFLTYFQNEAQLEKSRLLSDRFSAERPKGSFSTLEIQRTEQGDSAMYLCASSPGLAASTGELFFGEGSRLTVL.

This sequence joins TRBV2 and TRBJ2-3; no definite D call. CDR3 length: 15 amino acids. V was clipped by 3 bases and J by 3 bases, with 13 bases between them. The germline V gene has CDR1 SNHLY and CDR2 FYNNEI. DNA of the CDR3: TGTGCCAGCAGTGAGCTTATTAGTCCGACAGATACGCAGTATTTT. This translates into CASSELISPTDTQYF.

In this sample, this clonotype turned up a few times. The CDR3 is CASSPTGTSDNEQFF. In DNA form, the CDR3 reads TGCGCCAGCAGCCCGACCGGGACTAGCGACAATGAGCAGTTCTTC. The rearrangement links TRBV5-1 to TRBJ2-1; TRBD2 agrees at 10 bases. The CDR3 sequence is 15 residues long. In germline, CDR1 is SGHRS, CDR2 YFSETQ. V was clipped by 4 bases and J by 5 bases; unmatched bases: 6.

The chain uses TRBV15 and TRBJ2-5; D is possibly TRBD1 (5 bases). The CDR3 extends over 14 amino acids. CDR1 and CDR2 (germline): LNHNV, YYDKDF (reference sequence). V lost 0 bases and J 7 bases, leaving 12 bases between the germline ends. CDR3 sequence: CATSRDSGPATQYF. CDR3 sequence (DNA): TGTGCCACCAGCAGAGATTCAGGGCCGGCGACCCAGTACTTC.

This clonotype was seen many times. This chain uses TRBV4-3 with TRBJ2-2; 7 nucleotides match TRBD1. CDR1 is LGHNA and CDR2 is YSLEER in the germline V gene. Trimming took 4 bases from V and 2 from J; bases not matched to a gene: 7. CDR3 length: 16 amino acids. The CDR3 DNA is TGCGCCAGCAGCCGACGGGACAGTCAAAACACCGGGGAGCTGTTTTTT. The encoded protein is CASSRRDSQNTGELFF.

This clonotype was seen a handful of times. V and J are TRBV12-3 or TRBV12-4 and TRBJ1-5, with a tentative D call TRBD1 (6 bases). The V end lost 6 bases, the J end lost 6 bases, and 12 bases lay between the germline ends. CDR3 length equals 13 residues. This chain's CDR3 is CASRGSGAQPQHF. The DNA of the CDR3 is TGTGCCAGCAGAGGATCGGGGGCTCAGCCCCAGCATTTT.

This clonotype has ten or more counts. The chain is built from TRBV5-1 and TRBJ1-2; unclear D gene. The ends were cut back, 4 bases at V and 0 bases at J, with 10 bases in the middle. This CDR3 region has 14 residues. The germline V gene encodes CDR1 SGHRS and CDR2 YFSETQ. The CDR3 reads CASSQREANYGYTF. The CDR3 coding sequence is TGCGCCAGCAGCCAGCGAGAAGCTAACTATGGCTACACCTTC.

This clonotype occurred many times. J is TRBJ2-3 and V is TRBV5-4; D is uncertain. The CDR3 is made up of 11 amino acids. Germline CDR1 and CDR2: SGHNT and YYREEE (reference sequence). Trimming shortened V by 4 bases and J by 4 bases, and 4 bases separated the two germline ends. CDR3 amino acids: CASSIADTQYF. CDR3 coding DNA: TGTGCCAGCAGCATCGCAGATACGCAGTATTTT.

This clonotype was counted a few times. The V and J genes are TRBV12-3 or TRBV12-4 and TRBJ2-3; D unresolved. The germline V and J ends were trimmed by 7 bases and 4 bases, with 12 bases remaining between them. This CDR3 is 13 amino acids long. The CDR3 coding sequence is TGTGCCAGCACCCCCGGTGCGCCAGATACGCAGTATTTT. It encodes CASTPGAPDTQYF.

The rearrangement uses TRBV5-4 and TRBJ1-2, with TRBD1 identical over 12 bases. Trimming cost V 4 bases and J 8 bases; bases outside gene matches: 12. The CDR3 has 16 amino acids. Germline V gives CDR1 SGHNT, CDR2 YYREEE (reference sequence). In nucleotides, the CDR3 is TGTGCCAGCAGCGGATTTCCGGGACAGGGGGCGACCGGCTACACCTTC. This encodes CASSGFPGQGATGYTF.

This clonotype was recorded many times. The gene calls are TRBV12-3 or TRBV12-4 and TRBJ2-1, with D hard to call. Deletions cut 2 bases from V and 2 bases from J, with 7 bases between. The CDR3 spans 14 residues. CDR3 sequence reads: CASSLQLPYNEQFF. The CDR3 nucleotides read TGTGCCAGCAGTTTACAGTTGCCCTACAATGAGCAGTTCTTC.

This rearrangement joins TRBV6-5 to TRBJ1-2, with D possibly being TRBD1 (6 bases). The CDR3 sequence is 16 residues long. The germline V gene encodes CDR1 MNHEY and CDR2 SVGAGI. The ends were cut back, 2 bases at V and 0 bases at J, with 13 bases in the middle. CDR3 sequence reads: CASSYRPGATNYGYTF. As DNA, the CDR3 is TGTGCCAGCAGTTACCGCCCGGGGGCGACTAACTATGGCTACACCTTC.

This chain links TRBV6-2 or TRBV6-3 with TRBJ1-5, with D perhaps TRBD1 (5 bases). Germline assignment: CDR1 MNHEY and CDR2 SVGEGT. With 2 bases removed from V and 9 bases from J, the gap between germline ends came to 8 bases. The length of the CDR3 is 12 residues. For the CDR3, the DNA is TGTGCCAGCAGTTACAGGGGCAGGCCCCAGCATTTT. Protein sequence: CASSYRGRPQHF.

DNA for the CDR3: TGTGCCGGGACAACCACTGAAGCTTTCTTT. The encoded protein is CAGTTTEAFF. The chain uses TRBV30 and TRBJ1-1; D possibly corresponds to TRBD1 (6 bases). The CDR3 loop spans 10 amino acids. With 8 bases removed from V and 4 bases from J, the gap between germline ends came to 8 bases. Germline CDR1 is GTSNPN and CDR2 is SVGIG (reference sequence).

The V gene is TRBV7-3, the J gene TRBJ2-1; 12 bases match TRBD1. The CDR3 sequence is 15 residues long. Trimming removed 5 bases from V and 7 bases from J; junction bases left unmatched: 6. CDR1 SGHTA and CDR2 FQGTGA come from the germline V gene. This CDR3 reads CASSRGQGAQNEQFF. DNA of the CDR3: TGTGCCAGCAGCCGGGGACAGGGGGCCCAGAATGAGCAGTTCTTC.

This clonotype occurred a few times. The gene calls are TRBV7-9 and TRBJ1-1; D not certain. Deletions cut 5 bases from V and 5 bases from J, with 9 bases between. Germline V gives CDR1 SEHNR, CDR2 FQNEAQ (reference sequence). This CDR3 comprises 12 residues. The CDR3 region is CASSPWKTEAFF. CDR3 nucleotide sequence: TGTGCCAGCAGCCCGTGGAAAACTGAAGCTTTCTTT.

This clonotype was seen repeatedly, ten times or more. The chain links TRBV5-1 to TRBJ1-1; D might be TRBD1 (5 bases). The CDR3 totals 13 residues. The V and J ends lost 4 bases and 1 base respectively, with 8 bases between them. CDR1 and CDR2 (germline): SGHRS, YFSETQ. Here the CDR3 DNA reads TGCGCCAGCAGCCTCCAGGGGAACACTGAAGCTTTCTTT. Its protein is CASSLQGNTEAFF.

The rearrangement uses TRBV3-1 and TRBJ1-1, with no clear D. This CDR3 comprises 13 residues. The germline V and J ends were trimmed by 5 bases and 0 bases, with 7 bases remaining between them. Looked up from germline, CDR1 is LGHDT and CDR2 is YNNKEL (reference sequence). The CDR3 spells CASSVHMNTEAFF. The CDR3 nucleotides read TGTGCCAGCAGCGTCCATATGAACACTGAAGCTTTCTTT.

This clonotype came up a few times. The chain uses TRBV7-9 and TRBJ1-3, with TRBD1 identical over 8 bases. With 5 bases clipped from V and 7 bases from J, the junction kept 10 bases outside the gene matches. This CDR3 contains 15 residues. The germline gives CDR1 SEHNR, CDR2 FQNEAQ (reference sequence). The CDR3 bases are TGTGCCAGCAGCCCGGACAGGGCCCTAGGGAACACCATATATTTT. Residues: CASSPDRALGNTIYF.

The chain joins TRBV5-1 to TRBJ2-2; TRBD1 matches 7 bases. V lost 3 bases and J lost 5; bases outside the gene matches: 7. CDR1 is SGHRS and CDR2 is YFSETQ in the germline V gene. The CDR3 covers 15 residues. DNA for the CDR3: TGCGCCAGCAGCTACGGACAGGTGATAACCGGGGAGCTGTTTTTT. Its protein product is CASSYGQVITGELFF.

This clonotype has more than one count but fewer than ten. The rearrangement uses TRBV5-6 and TRBJ2-3; the D call may be TRBD1 or TRBD2 (5 bases each). Germline loops: CDR1 SGHDT, CDR2 YYEEEE. CDR3 length: 13 amino acids. V lost 4 bases to trimming and J lost 9 bases, with 15 bases between them. CDR3 amino acids: CASSPSVGDTQYF. In nucleotides, the CDR3 is TGTGCCAGCAGCCCCTCGGTGGGGGACACGCAGTATTTT.

The chain uses TRBV12-1 and TRBJ2-7; TRBD2 is taken as the D call from the table, unchecked against the DNA. TRBV12-1 is a pseudogene segment. The CDR3 extends over 16 amino acids. The DNA of the CDR3 is TGTGCCAGCAGTTCCCCTAGGGGACCGAGCATTTACGAGCAGTACGTC. Its protein is CASSSPRGPSIYEQYV.